The T cell receptor beta chain described here comes from a study of T cells expressing NK-cell markers. Study in general: Researchers got TCR beta repertoires out of sorted CD3+CD56+NKG2C+, CD3+CD56+NKG2C- and CD3+CD56-NKG2C+ T cells. Serological testing identified most of the eight sequenced donors as HCMV-seropositive and one as seronegative. Findings and caveats of the study: Roughly six donors carried dominant NKG2C+ clonotypes that made up 1.0-7.0% of their CD8+ T cells.

Scientists made TCR beta cDNA using 5'RACE template switching with UMIs. TCRdb re-called the 5' RACE reads and catalogs CDR3 proteins one per entry, DNA excluded. The specimen's table records 500,000 to 700,000 distinct CDR3 sequences. A remark on this clonotype: The antigen is not known.

Germline-derived CDR1 and CDR2 are SGHAT and FQDESV (reference sequence). The CDR3 extends over 11 amino acids. This sequence was found in a man between 18 and 35 years old in good health. Sequenced input: blood T cells: a sorted CD56 or NKG2C T cell subset, CD4+ or CD8+ T cells, or bulk PBMC T cells (not recorded which). V usage is TRBV11-1 and J usage is TRBJ2-7. CDR3 residues: CASSSRDEQYF. The whole variable domain, remainder taken from reference TRBV11-1 and TRBJ2-7, is EAEVAQSPRYKITEKSQAVAFWCDPISGHATLYWYRQILGQGPELLVQFQDESVVDDSQLPKDRFSAERLKGVDSTLKIQPAELGDSAMYLCASSSRDEQYFGPGTRLTVT.